This is a list of T cell receptor beta chains from one sample in a study of CD8 T cells in Susac syndrome. One entry per CDR3 protein, called by TCRdb with MiXCR from the immunoSEQ multiplex PCR reads. Of some 180,000 distinct CDR3 sequences listed, roughly 94% were seen once; the top ten hold around 0.095%. Sequencing used CD4+ T cells from PBMCs. These receptors all come from a human donor with Susac syndrome. Both conserved end residues are part of each CDR3. The D gene is left open where the match is weak. Clone size is given for some rows only: seen once, a few or many times, or a class if the clone is expanded.

D gene | J gene | clone size | V gene | CDR3 protein | CDR3 DNA
- | TRBJ2-7 | - | TRBV15 | CATSRPGTYEQYF | TGTGCCACCAGCCGACCCGGGACCTACGAGCAGTACTTC
- | TRBJ2-6 | - | TRBV5-6 | CASSLVEDRLNVLTF | TGTGCCAGCAGCTTGGTAGAGGACAGATTAAACGTCCTGACTTTC
- | TRBJ1-1 | once | TRBV6-5 | CASSYSRVGVGAFF | TGTGCCAGCAGTTACTCGAGAGTGGGGGTAGGAGCTTTCTTT
TRBD2 | TRBJ2-5 | - | TRBV6-5 | CASSYSMTGGRETQYF | TGTGCCAGCAGTTACTCGATGACGGGGGGGCGAGAGACCCAGTACTTC
TRBD1 | TRBJ1-2 | - | TRBV4-3 | CASSPSRDRGSLGYGYTF | TGCGCCAGCAGCCCGAGCCGGGACAGGGGCTCCCTAGGCTATGGCTACACCTTC
TRBD2 | TRBJ2-1 | - | TRBV7-9 | CASSQPAGGSYNEQFF | TGTGCCAGCAGCCAACCAGCGGGAGGTTCCTACAATGAGCAGTTCTTC
- | TRBJ2-7 | - | TRBV5-1 | CASSLGQPTYEQYF | TGCGCCAGCAGCTTGGGACAGCCTACCTACGAGCAGTACTTC
TRBD1 | TRBJ1-4 | once | TRBV18 | CASSPDRDGEKLFF | TGTGCCAGCTCACCAGACAGGGACGGTGAAAAACTGTTTTTT
TRBD1 | TRBJ2-7 | - | TRBV7-2 | CASSPFTGDEQYF | TGTGCCAGCAGCCCTTTTACAGGGGACGAGCAGTACTTC
TRBD1 | TRBJ2-1 | once | TRBV12-3/TRBV12-4 | CASSSDRGSDEQFF | TGTGCCAGCAGTTCGGACAGGGGATCGGATGAGCAGTTCTTC
- | TRBJ2-3 | few | TRBV20-1 | CSVVGSTDTQYF | TGCAGTGTAGTGGGCAGCACAGATACGCAGTATTTT
TRBD2 | TRBJ2-1 | - | TRBV5-1 | CASSLGRGGSDEQFF | TGCGCCAGCAGCTTGGGGCGGGGGGGCAGCGATGAGCAGTTCTTC
- | TRBJ2-1 | - | TRBV2 | CASTPGLINEQFF | TGTGCCAGCACCCCGGGACTGATCAATGAGCAGTTCTTC
- | TRBJ1-1 | - | TRBV9 | CASSVARGTEAFF | TGTGCCAGCAGCGTAGCACGAGGAACTGAAGCTTTCTTT
- | TRBJ1-3 | once | TRBV6-2/TRBV6-3 | CASSYDNLFTGNTIYF | TGTGCCAGCAGTTACGACAACCTCTTCACTGGAAACACCATATATTTT
- | TRBJ2-2 | - | TRBV11-3 | CASSLYPTGELFF | TGTGCCAGCAGCTTATATCCTACCGGGGAGCTGTTTTTT
TRBD2 | TRBJ2-7 | - | TRBV10-3 | CAISPSAGDYEQYF | TGTGCCATCAGTCCCTCCGCGGGGGACTACGAGCAGTACTTC
- | TRBJ1-6 | - | TRBV7-2 | CASSLSPGRVISPLHF | TGTGCCAGCAGCTTAAGTCCCGGACGAGTAATTTCACCCCTCCACTTT
- | TRBJ2-1 | - | TRBV6-1 | CASSLGPRGDNEQFF | TGTGCCAGCAGCCTCGGGCCTCGAGGCGACAATGAGCAGTTCTTC
- | TRBJ2-7 | - | TRBV6-5 | CASSRGTLYIEQYF | TGTGCCAGCAGCCGCGGGACACTTTATATCGAGCAGTACTTC
- | TRBJ2-1 | - | TRBV28 | CASKRTAYNEQFF | TGTGCCAGCAAAAGGACAGCTTACAATGAGCAGTTCTTC
- | TRBJ2-3 | - | TRBV5-6 | CASSKPGYTQYF | TGTGCCAGCAGCAAACCGGGGTATACGCAGTATTTT
- | TRBJ2-1 | - | TRBV5-1 | CASSPGLVTWSLNNEQFF | TGCGCCAGCAGCCCGGGACTCGTGACTTGGTCCCTGAACAATGAGCAGTTCTTC
- | TRBJ2-7 | - | TRBV20-1 | CSARAGTETYEQYF | TGCAGTGCTAGAGCGGGGACGGAGACCTACGAGCAGTACTTC
- | TRBJ2-7 | once | TRBV28 | CASSVGDARSYEQYF | TGTGCCAGCAGCGTAGGGGACGCGAGATCCTACGAGCAGTACTTC
- | TRBJ2-5 | - | TRBV11-2 | CASSPLVGREETQYF | TGTGCCAGCAGCCCCCTAGTCGGCAGGGAAGAGACCCAGTACTTC
- | TRBJ2-7 | - | TRBV30 | CAWSAGIHEQYF | TGTGCCTGGAGCGCAGGGATACACGAGCAGTACTTC